These 3 T cell receptor beta chains originate from one sample sequenced in a study of spatial heterogeneity in lung cancer. Study results and caveats: It was found that expanded intratumoral alpha and beta TCR counts tracked tumor mutation counts.

The antigens these receptors bind are not known. TCRdb used MiXCR to reprocess the 5' RACE reads, holding one entry per CDR3 protein. Of fewer than 11,000 distinct CDR3 sequences in the sample, around 12% were seen once. This sample's time point: sample taken at primary tumor resection. The source material was lung tumor tissue, sampled at surgery. All receptors come from a male donor with early-stage non-small cell lung cancer.

This clonotype has a count of ten or more. CDR3 nucleotides: TGCAGCGCACACCGCTTGGACAGGAACTATGGCTACACCTTC. This codes for CSAHRLDRNYGYTF. The chain carries TRBV29-1 and TRBJ1-2; 7 nucleotides align to TRBD1. Losses at the gene ends were 7 bases for V and 2 bases for J; bases not matched to a gene: 10. Germline V lookup: CDR1 SQVTM, CDR2 ANQGSEA. The CDR3 has 14 residues.

This clonotype was recorded at least ten times. The chain joins TRBV12-3 or TRBV12-4 to TRBJ1-6, with 9 bases fitting TRBD1. The CDR3 runs 14 residues. Trimming removed 5 bases from V and 9 bases from J; junction bases left unmatched: 5. The DNA of the CDR3 is TGTGCCAGCAGTCGTACAGGGGGCGGTTCACCCCTCCACTTT. This gives the protein CASSRTGGGSPLHF.

The chain combines TRBV7-9 with TRBJ2-7; 7 nucleotides agree with TRBD2. The V gene end was trimmed by 0 bases and the J gene end by 4 bases; junction bases not matched to a gene: 6. The V gene's germline CDR1 is SEHNR and CDR2 FQNEAQ (reference sequence). This CDR3 has 15 residues. CDR3 amino acids: CASSLAAGVAYEQYF. The CDR3, as DNA: TGTGCCAGCAGCTTAGCGGCGGGAGTAGCGTACGAGCAGTACTTC.